This paragraph reports one T cell receptor (beta chain). Its target is not known. This record belongs to a study of long-term antiretroviral therapy in people with HIV. Notes on the study in general: Clones that had undergone expansion before ART prevailed in the repertoire throughout all time points.

The V and J ends lost 0 bases and 4 bases, in that order; junction bases with no gene match: 6. CDR3 length: 16 amino acids. Germline CDR1 LNHNV, CDR2 YYDKDF (reference sequence). Assay version v3.0 of immunoSEQ was used, and it was run at survey level. Sequencing targeted about 40,000-55,000 T-cell genomes per sample. Profiled with immunoSEQ multiplex PCR; TCRdb holds only in-frame clones, not every one. The sample has 20,000 to 25,000 clones, approximately 95% seen once. Every one of the donors gave at least one pre-ART PBMC sample and at least two post-ART PBMC samples. The chain employs TRBV15 and TRBJ1-3; 7 bases map to TRBD1. This sequence was found in a woman in her thirties or forties with HIV. The sequences come from unsorted PBMCs, collected 7.6 years after starting antiretroviral therapy. CDR3 bases: TGTGCCACCAGCAGAGATCCCAGGGGGGGAGGAAACACCATATATTTT. It translates to CATSRDPRGGGNTIYF.